This passage covers 5 T cell receptor beta chains from one sample sequenced in a study of T cells after yellow fever vaccination. TCRdb re-analysed the 5' RACE reads in MiXCR, keeping a single row per CDR3 protein. This table holds about 550,000 distinct CDR3 sequences, about a fifth found once. Sample: PBMCs, taken 15 days after the yellow fever booster vaccination. Every receptor here comes from a man aged 30 to 45 who received the YFV17D yellow fever vaccine.

This chain uses TRBV29-1 with TRBJ2-5; D tentatively reads TRBD1 or TRBD2 (5 bases each). Germline CDR1 reads SQVTM; CDR2 reads ANQGSEA. The CDR3 contains 13 residues. V was cut by 7 bases and J by 5 bases, with 17 bases left in between. This chain's CDR3 is CSAWGIIPETQYF. CDR3 DNA: TGCAGCGCGTGGGGGATCATTCCCGAGACCCAGTACTTC. Using reference TRBV29-1 and TRBJ2-5 for the parts outside the CDR3, the full variable domain is SAVISQKPSRDICQRGTSLTIQCQVDSQVTMMFWYRQQPGQSLTLIATANQGSEATYESGFVIDKFPISRPNLTFSTLTVSNMSPEDSSIYLCSAWGIIPETQYFGPGTRLLVL.

The V and J genes are TRBV11-2 and TRBJ2-1; 14 bases fit TRBD2. CDR1 is SGHAT and CDR2 is FQNNGV in the germline V gene. The CDR3 is made up of 18 amino acids. Trimming cost V 0 bases and J 8 bases; bases outside gene matches: 9. The CDR3 is CASSLDHQGLAGVDEQFF. The DNA for the CDR3 is TGTGCCAGCAGCTTAGATCACCAGGGACTAGCGGGAGTAGATGAGCAGTTCTTC.

The J gene is TRBJ1-5, the V gene TRBV18, with D unresolved. Trimming took off 6 bases at V and 2 bases at J, with 11 bases between the two ends. The CDR3 runs to 14 residues. Germline V CDR1 and CDR2: KGHSH, LQKENI. The CDR3 DNA sequence: TGTGCCAGCTCGGATTCTGCTGGCAATCAGCCCCAGCATTTT. As protein: CASSDSAGNQPQHF.

This clonotype was found a few times. This chain connects TRBV6-1 to TRBJ2-1; 10 nucleotides align to TRBD2. The CDR3 runs to 15 residues. Looked up from germline, CDR1 is MNHNS and CDR2 is SASEGT. The V and J ends lost 8 bases and 2 bases, in that order; junction bases with no gene match: 6. Here the CDR3 DNA reads TGTGCCAGCTTAATCGGACTAGCGGCCTACAATGAGCAGTTCTTC. As protein: CASLIGLAAYNEQFF.

This clonotype was counted only a few times. This chain joins TRBV3-1 and TRBJ2-3; TRBD2 is a possible D gene (6 bases). Germline V gives CDR1 LGHDT, CDR2 YNNKEL (reference sequence). CDR3 length: 16 amino acids. V was shortened by 4 bases and J by 6 bases, with 20 bases between the two germline ends. The chain's CDR3 is CASSRLRDSRSDTQYF. DNA of the CDR3: TGTGCCAGCAGCCGCCTTCGGGACTCCCGTTCGGATACGCAGTATTTT.